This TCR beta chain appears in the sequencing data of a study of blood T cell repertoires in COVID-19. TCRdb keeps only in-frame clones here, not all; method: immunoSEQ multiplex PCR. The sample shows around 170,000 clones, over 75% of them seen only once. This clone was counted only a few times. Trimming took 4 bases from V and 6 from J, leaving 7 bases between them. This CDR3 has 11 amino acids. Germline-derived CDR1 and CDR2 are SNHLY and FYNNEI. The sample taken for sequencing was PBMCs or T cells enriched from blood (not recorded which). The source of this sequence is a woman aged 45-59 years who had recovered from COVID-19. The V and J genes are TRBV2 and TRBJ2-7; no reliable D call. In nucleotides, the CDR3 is TGTGCCAGCAGTGCGGTATCCGAGCAGTACTTC. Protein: CASSAVSEQYF.